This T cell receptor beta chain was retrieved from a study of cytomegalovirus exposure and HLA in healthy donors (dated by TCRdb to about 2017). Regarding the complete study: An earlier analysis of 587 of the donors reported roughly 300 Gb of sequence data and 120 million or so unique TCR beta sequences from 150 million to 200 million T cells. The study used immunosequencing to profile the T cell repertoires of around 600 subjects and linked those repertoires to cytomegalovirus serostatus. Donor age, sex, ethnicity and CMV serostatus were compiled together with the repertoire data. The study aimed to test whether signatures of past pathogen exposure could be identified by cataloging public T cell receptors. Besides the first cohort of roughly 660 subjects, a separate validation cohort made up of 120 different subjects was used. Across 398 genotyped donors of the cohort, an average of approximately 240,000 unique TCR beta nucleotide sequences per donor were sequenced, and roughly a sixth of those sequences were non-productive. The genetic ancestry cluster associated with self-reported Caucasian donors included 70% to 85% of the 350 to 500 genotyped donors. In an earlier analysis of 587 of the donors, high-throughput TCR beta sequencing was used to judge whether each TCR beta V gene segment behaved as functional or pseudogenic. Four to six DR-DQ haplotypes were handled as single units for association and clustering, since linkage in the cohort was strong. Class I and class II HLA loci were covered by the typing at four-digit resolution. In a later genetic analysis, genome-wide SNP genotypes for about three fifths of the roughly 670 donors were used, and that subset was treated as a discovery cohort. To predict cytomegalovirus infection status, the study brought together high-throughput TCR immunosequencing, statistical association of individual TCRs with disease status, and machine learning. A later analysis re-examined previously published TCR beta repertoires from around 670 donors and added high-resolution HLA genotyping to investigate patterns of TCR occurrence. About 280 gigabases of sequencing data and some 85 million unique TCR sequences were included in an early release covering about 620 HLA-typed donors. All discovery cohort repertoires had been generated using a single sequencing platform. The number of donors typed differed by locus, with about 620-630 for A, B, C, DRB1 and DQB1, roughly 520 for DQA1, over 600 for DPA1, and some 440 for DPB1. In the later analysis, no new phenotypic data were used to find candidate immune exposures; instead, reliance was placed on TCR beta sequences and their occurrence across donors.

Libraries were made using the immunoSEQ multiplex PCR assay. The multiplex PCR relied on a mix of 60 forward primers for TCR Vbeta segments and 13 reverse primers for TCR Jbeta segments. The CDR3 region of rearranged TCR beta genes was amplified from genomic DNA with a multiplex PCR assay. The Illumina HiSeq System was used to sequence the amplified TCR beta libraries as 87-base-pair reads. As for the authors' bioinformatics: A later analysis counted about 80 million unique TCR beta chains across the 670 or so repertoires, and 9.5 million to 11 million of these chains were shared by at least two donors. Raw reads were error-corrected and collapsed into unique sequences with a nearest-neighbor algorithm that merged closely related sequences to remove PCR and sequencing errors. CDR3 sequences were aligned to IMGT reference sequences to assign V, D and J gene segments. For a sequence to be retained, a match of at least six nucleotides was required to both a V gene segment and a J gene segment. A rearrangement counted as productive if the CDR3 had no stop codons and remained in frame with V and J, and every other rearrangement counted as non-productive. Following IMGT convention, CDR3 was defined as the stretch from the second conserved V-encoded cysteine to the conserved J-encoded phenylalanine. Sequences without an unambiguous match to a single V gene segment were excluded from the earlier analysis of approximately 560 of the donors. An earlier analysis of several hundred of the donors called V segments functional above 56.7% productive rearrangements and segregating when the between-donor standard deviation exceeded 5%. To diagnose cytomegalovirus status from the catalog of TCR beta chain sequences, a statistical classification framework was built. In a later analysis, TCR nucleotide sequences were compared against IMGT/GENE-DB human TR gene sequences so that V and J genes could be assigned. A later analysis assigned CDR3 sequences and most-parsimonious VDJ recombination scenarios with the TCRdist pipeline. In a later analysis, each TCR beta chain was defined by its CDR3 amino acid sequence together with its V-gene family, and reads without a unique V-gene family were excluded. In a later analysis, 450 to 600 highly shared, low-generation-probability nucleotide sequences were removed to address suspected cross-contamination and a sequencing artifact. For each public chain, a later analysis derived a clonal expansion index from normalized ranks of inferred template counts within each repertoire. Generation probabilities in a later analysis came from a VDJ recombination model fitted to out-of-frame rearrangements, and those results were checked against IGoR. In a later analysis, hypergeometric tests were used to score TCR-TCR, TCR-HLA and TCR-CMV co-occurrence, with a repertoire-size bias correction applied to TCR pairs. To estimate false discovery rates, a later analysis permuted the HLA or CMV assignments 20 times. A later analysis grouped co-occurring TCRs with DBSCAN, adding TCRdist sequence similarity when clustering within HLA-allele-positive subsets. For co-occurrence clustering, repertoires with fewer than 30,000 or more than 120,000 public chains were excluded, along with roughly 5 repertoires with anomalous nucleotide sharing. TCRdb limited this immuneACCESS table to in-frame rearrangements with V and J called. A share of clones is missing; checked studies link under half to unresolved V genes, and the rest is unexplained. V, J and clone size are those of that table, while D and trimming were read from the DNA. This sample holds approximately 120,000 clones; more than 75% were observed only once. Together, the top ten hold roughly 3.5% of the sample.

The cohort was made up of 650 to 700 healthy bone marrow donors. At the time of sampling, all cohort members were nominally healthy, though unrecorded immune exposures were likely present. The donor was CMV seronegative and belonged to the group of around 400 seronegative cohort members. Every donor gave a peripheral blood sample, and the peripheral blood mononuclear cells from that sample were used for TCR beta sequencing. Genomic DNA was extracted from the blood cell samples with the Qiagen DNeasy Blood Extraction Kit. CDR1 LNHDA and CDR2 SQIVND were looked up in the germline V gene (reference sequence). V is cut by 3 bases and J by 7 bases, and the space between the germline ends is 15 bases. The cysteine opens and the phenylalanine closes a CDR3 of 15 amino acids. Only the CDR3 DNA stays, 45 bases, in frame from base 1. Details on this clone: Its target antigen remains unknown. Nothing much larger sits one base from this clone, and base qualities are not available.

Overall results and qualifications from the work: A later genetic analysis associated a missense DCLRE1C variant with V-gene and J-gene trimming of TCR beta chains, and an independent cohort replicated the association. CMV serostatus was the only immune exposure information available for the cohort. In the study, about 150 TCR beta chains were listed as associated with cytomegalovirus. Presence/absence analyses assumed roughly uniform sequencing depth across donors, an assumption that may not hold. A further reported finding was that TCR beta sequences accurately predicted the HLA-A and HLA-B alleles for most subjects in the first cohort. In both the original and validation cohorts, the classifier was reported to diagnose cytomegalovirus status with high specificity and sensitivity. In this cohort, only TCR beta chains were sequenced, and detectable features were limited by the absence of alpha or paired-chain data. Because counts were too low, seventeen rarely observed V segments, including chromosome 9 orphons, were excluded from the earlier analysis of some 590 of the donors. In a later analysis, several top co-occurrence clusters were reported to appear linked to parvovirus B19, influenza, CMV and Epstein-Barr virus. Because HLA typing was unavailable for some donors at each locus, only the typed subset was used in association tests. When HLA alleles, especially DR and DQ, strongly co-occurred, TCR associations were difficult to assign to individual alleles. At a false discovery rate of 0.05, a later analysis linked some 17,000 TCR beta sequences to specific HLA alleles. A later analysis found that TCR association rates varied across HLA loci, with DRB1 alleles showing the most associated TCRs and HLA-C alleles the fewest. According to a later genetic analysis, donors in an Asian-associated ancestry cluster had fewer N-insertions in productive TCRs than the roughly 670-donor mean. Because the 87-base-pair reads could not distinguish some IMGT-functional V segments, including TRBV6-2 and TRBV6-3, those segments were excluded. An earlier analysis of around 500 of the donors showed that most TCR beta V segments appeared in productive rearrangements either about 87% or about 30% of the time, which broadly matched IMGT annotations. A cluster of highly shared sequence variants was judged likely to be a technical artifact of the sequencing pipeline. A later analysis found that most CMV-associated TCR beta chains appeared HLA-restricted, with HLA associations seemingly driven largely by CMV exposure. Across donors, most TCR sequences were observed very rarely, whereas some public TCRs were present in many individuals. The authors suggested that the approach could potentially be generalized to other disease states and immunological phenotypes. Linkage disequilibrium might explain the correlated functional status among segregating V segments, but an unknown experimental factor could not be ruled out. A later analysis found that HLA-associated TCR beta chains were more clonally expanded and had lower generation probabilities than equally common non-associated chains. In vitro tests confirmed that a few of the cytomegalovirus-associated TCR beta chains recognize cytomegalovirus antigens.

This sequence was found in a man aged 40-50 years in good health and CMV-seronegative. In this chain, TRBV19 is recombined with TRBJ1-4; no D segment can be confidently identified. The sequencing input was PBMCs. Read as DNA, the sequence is TGTGCCAGTAGTATTTGGAGCGGCGTTCGTGAAAAACTGTTTTTT. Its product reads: CASSIWSGVREKLFF.